The 24 T cell receptor beta chains below all came from one sample that was sequenced in a study of tumor-infiltrating lymphocytes in oesophageal squamous cell carcinoma (TCRdb year 2016). Libraries were made using PCR. TCRdb names Illumina HiSeq 2000 as the instrument used. Using fastp trimming at Q25 and MiXCR clonotype assembly, TCRdb reanalyzed the public sequencing data and kept in-frame beta chains. Every distinct CDR3 protein forms one entry, paired with its most common genes and DNA. For this sample the table gives 20,000 to 25,000 distinct CDR3 sequences, of which around 40% were detected only once. 23% of the sample rests with the top ten. What was sequenced was esophageal tumor tissue. The source is a male donor with esophageal squamous cell carcinoma.

The chain has TRBV7-3 and TRBJ2-3; TRBD2 matches 7 bases. V was clipped by 2 bases and J by 2 bases; unmatched bases: 4. The CDR3 spans 15 residues. From germline, CDR1 is SGHTA and CDR2 FQGTGA. The CDR3 loop reads CASSLSAGNTDTQYF. CDR3 sequence (DNA): TGTGCCAGCAGCTTATCAGCGGGAAACACAGATACGCAGTATTTT. The full variable domain, rest sourced from reference TRBV7-3 and TRBJ2-3, is GAGVSQTPSNKVTEKGKYVELRCDPISGHTALYWYRQSLGQGPEFLIYFQGTGAADDSGLPNDRFFAVRPEGSVSTLKIQRTERGDSAVYLCASSLSAGNTDTQYFGPGTRLTVL.

This clonotype has a count of ten or more. The chain links TRBV18 to TRBJ2-3, with TRBD1 matching over 8 bases. Germline V CDR1 and CDR2: KGHSH, LQKENI. The CDR3 has 17 amino acids. The J segment lost 5 bases and the V segment lost 2 bases, leaving 12 bases of the junction unmatched. This CDR3 is CASSPNGQGGTVDTQYF. CDR3 DNA: TGTGCCAGCTCACCAAACGGACAGGGAGGTACGGTAGATACGCAGTATTTT.

This clonotype was observed many times. This may come from a read error, since a much larger clone is one base off. V usage is TRBV12-3 or TRBV12-4 and J usage is TRBJ2-7, with a weak D call TRBD2 (6 bases). Trimming removed 3 bases from V and 7 bases from J, with 25 bases in between. The CDR3 has 17 amino acids. CDR3 sequence reads: CASSFVLASVFYNEQYF. The CDR3 DNA reads as TGTGCCAGCAGTTTTGTGTTAGCTAGCGTGTTCTACAATGAGCAGTACTTC.

The chain couples TRBV7-2 to TRBJ2-5; 8 bases are shared with TRBD2. The CDR3 extends over 15 amino acids. The germline V gene has CDR1 SGHTA and CDR2 FQGNSA. V dropped 1 base and J dropped 5; count of bases not matched to a gene: 6. The CDR3, as DNA: TGTGCCAGCAGCTTAGGCAGCGGGAGTTCGGAGACCCAGTACTTC. Its protein product is CASSLGSGSSETQYF.

This clonotype has a handful of counts. This CDR3 is missing its conserved last phenylalanine or tryptophan, likely due to a read error. The DNA is left out, because the CDR3 cannot be placed on it with certainty; the CDR3 is given as TCRdb lists it. This chain joins TRBV7-9 and TRBJ2-7; whether TRBD1, the table's D call, matches the DNA was not checked. Germline loops: CDR1 SEHNR, CDR2 FQNEAQ (reference sequence). The CDR3 has 15 amino acids, counting both end residues. The CDR3 sequence: CASSLGQGDGYTFGS.

Details on this clonotype: Lacking the conserved final phenylalanine or tryptophan, this CDR3 likely reflects a read error. V usage is TRBV27 and J usage is TRBJ1-3; D uncertain. The CDR3 runs to 15 residues. Trimming took 0 bases from V and 0 from J, leaving 6 bases between them. CDR1 and CDR2 (germline): MNHEY, SMNVEV (reference sequence). The CDR3 DNA reads as TGTGCCAGCAGTTTATCAGGGTACTCTGGAAACACCATATATTAT. Amino acids: CASSLSGYSGNTIYY.

This clonotype counts as medium-sized. The gene calls are TRBV7-9 and TRBJ2-3; 14 bases line up with TRBD2. CDR1 SEHNR and CDR2 FQNEAQ come from the germline V gene (reference sequence). This CDR3 has 18 amino acids. V shed 4 bases, J shed 5 bases, and the junction held 11 bases outside the gene matches. The CDR3 sequence is CASSSTSTSGGVIDTQYF. Written as DNA, the CDR3 is TGTGCCAGCAGCTCAACGTCGACTAGCGGGGGGGTTATAGATACGCAGTATTTT.

The J gene is TRBJ2-1, the V gene TRBV11-2; TRBD2 aligns across 9 bases. The CDR3 runs to 14 residues. The germline V gene encodes CDR1 SGHAT and CDR2 FQNNGV. V shed 3 bases and J 10 bases; nucleotides not matched to a gene: 7. CDR3 loop: CASSLGGRGYEQFF. CDR3 nucleotide sequence: TGTGCCAGCAGCTTGGGCGGGAGGGGCTACGAGCAGTTCTTC.

The CDR3 spells CASSLYKGQGANYGYTF. CDR3 sequence (DNA): TGTGCCAGCAGCTTGTACAAGGGGCAGGGGGCTAACTATGGCTACACCTTC. This sequence joins TRBV7-2 and TRBJ1-2; TRBD1 agrees at 7 bases. The CDR3 is 17 residues long. Germline CDR1 reads SGHTA; CDR2 reads FQGNSA. With 3 bases clipped from V and 0 bases from J, the junction kept 10 bases outside the gene matches.

The rearrangement uses TRBV7-2 and TRBJ2-2; 9 bases align to TRBD2. This CDR3 is built from 18 residues. CDR1 is SGHTA and CDR2 is FQGNSA in the germline V gene. The V segment lost 1 base and the J segment 6 bases; nucleotides outside the gene matches: 12. CDR3 nucleotide sequence: TGTGCCAGCAGCTTAGAGGCACTCAGTAGCGGGGGTCCCGGGGAGCTGTTTTTT. It codes for CASSLEALSSGGPGELFF.

For this clonotype: The CDR3 ends on some other residue instead of the conserved phenylalanine or tryptophan, so this is likely a read error. The DNA is omitted, as the CDR3 cannot be located on it reliably, and the CDR3 follows TCRdb's listing. The rearrangement uses TRBV6-8 and TRBJ2-7; the D call TRBD1 from the table was never checked on the DNA. CDR1 is MNHGY, CDR2 SAAAGT, per germline. Both ends counted, the CDR3 spans 16 residues. The CDR3 region is CASSYSGGDYGYTFGS.

This clonotype occurred many times. The rearrangement links TRBV3-1 to TRBJ1-4; 8 bases are shared with TRBD1. V was pared by 1 base and J by 8 bases, with 6 bases of the junction left unmatched. CDR1 is LGHDT and CDR2 is YNNKEL in the germline V gene (reference sequence). This CDR3 is built from 15 residues. CDR3: CASSQAHRTGEKLFF. The CDR3 nucleotides are TGTGCCAGCAGCCAAGCCCACAGGACAGGGGAAAAACTGTTTTTT.

V gene TRBV5-6 combines with J gene TRBJ2-5; TRBD1 might be the D (6 bases). Gene TRBJ2-7 matches the end of the DNA better, so the J call may be wrong. The CDR3 has 12 amino acids. Germline values: CDR1 SGHDT, CDR2 YYEEEE. The CDR3 DNA sequence: TGTGCCAGCGCTACAGGGTTGGACGAGCAGTACTTC. Translated: CASATGLDEQYF.

This chain joins TRBV7-2 and TRBJ1-2, with 10 bases identical to TRBD1. J lost 8 bases, V lost 5 bases, and 5 bases had no gene match. The germline V gene has CDR1 SGHTA and CDR2 FQGNSA. The CDR3 has 13 amino acids. The CDR3 nucleotides are TGTGCCAGCAGCCGACAGGGGGCGGTGGGCTACACCTTC. Translated, it gives CASSRQGAVGYTF. The full variable domain, its missing parts supplied by reference TRBV7-2 and TRBJ1-2, is GAGVSQSPSNKVTEKGKDVELRCDPISGHTALYWYRQSLGQGLEFLIYFQGNSAPDKSGLPSDRFSAERTGGSVSTLTIQRTQQEDSAVYLCASSRQGAVGYTFGSGTRLTVV.

This clonotype was recorded many times. The V call is TRBV28, the J call TRBJ2-4, with D uncertain. Between the trimmed V and J ends, which lost 3 bases and 10 bases, there was a span of 16 bases. The length of the CDR3 is 14 residues. Germline loops: CDR1 MDHEN, CDR2 SYDVKM. The CDR3, as DNA: TGTGCCAGCAGTTTCGGGCACGACCAGAAAATTCAGTACTTC. Translation: CASSFGHDQKIQYF.

This clonotype was seen many times. The chain couples TRBV28 to TRBJ2-1; 8 nucleotides align to TRBD2. Looked up from germline, CDR1 is MDHEN and CDR2 is SYDVKM. CDR3 size: 19 residues. Losses at the gene ends were 3 bases for V and 3 bases for J; bases not matched to a gene: 16. The CDR3 region is CASSFPRALSSGGYNEQFF. The DNA for the CDR3 is TGTGCCAGCAGTTTCCCCCGGGCTCTTTCAAGCGGGGGCTACAATGAGCAGTTCTTC. The full variable domain, completed using reference TRBV28 and TRBJ2-1, is DVKVTQSSRYLVKRTGEKVFLECVQDMDHENMFWYRQDPGLGLRLIYFSYDVKMKEKGDIPEGYSVSREKKERFSLILESASTNQTSMYLCASSFPRALSSGGYNEQFFGPGTRLTVL.

This clonotype was seen a few times. V gene TRBV7-2 combines with J gene TRBJ2-3; maybe TRBD2 (6 bases). Germline V gene data show CDR1 as SGHTA and CDR2 as FQGNSA. CDR3 length equals 14 residues. V was pared by 5 bases and J by 5 bases, with 14 bases between. Written as DNA, the CDR3 is TGTGCCAGCAGCCTGTCGGGAGCGGGAGATACGCAGTATTTT. Protein: CASSLSGAGDTQYF.

The rearrangement joins TRBV7-8 to TRBJ2-3; 9 nucleotides align to TRBD2. The ends lost 3 bases at V and 4 bases at J; junction bases unmatched: 5. Germline loops: CDR1 SGHVS, CDR2 FQNEAQ. The CDR3 covers 15 residues. The CDR3 DNA reads TGTGCCAGCAGCTTTCGCGGGGGGGCCCCAGATACGCAGTATTTT. Protein sequence: CASSFRGGAPDTQYF.

This clonotype was counted many times. The chain joins TRBV2 to TRBJ2-7; D might be TRBD2 (6 bases). The length of the CDR3 is 14 residues. The ends were cut back, 8 bases at V and 0 bases at J, with 14 bases in the middle. Germline loops: CDR1 SNHLY, CDR2 FYNNEI. Here the CDR3 reads CASGGGRGSYEQYF. The CDR3 region has the DNA TGTGCCAGCGGGGGAGGCAGAGGCTCCTACGAGCAGTACTTC.

This clonotype was observed at least ten times. This chain links TRBV7-8 with TRBJ1-2; a possible D gene is TRBD1 (5 bases). The CDR3 runs to 16 residues. V was shortened by 4 bases and J by 4 bases, with 19 bases between the two germline ends. The germline V gene encodes CDR1 SGHVS and CDR2 FQNEAQ. The CDR3 sequence: CASSSRTPDSAYGYTF. The CDR3 nucleotides read TGTGCCAGCAGCTCTCGAACACCTGACAGCGCCTATGGCTACACCTTC.

The rearrangement joins TRBV7-9 to TRBJ2-3, with D possibly matching TRBD2 (7 bases). Germline loops: CDR1 SEHNR, CDR2 FQNEAQ (reference sequence). The ends were cut back, 1 base at V and 5 bases at J, with 16 bases in the middle. This CDR3 comprises 16 residues. The chain's CDR3 is CASSLGRGRAQDTQYF. In DNA form, the CDR3 reads TGTGCCAGCAGCTTAGGAAGGGGGAGGGCCCAAGATACGCAGTATTTT.

Ten or more counts support this clonotype. The chain couples TRBV19 to TRBJ2-5, with D unclear. The V and J ends lost 0 bases and 5 bases respectively, with 7 bases between them. Germline V lookup: CDR1 LNHDA, CDR2 SQIVND (reference sequence). The CDR3 has 13 amino acids. The CDR3, as DNA: TGTGCCAGTAGTATAGACCCCGACGAGACCCAGTACTTC. Residues: CASSIDPDETQYF.

V gene TRBV5-1 combines with J gene TRBJ2-6; weak D call: TRBD1 (5 bases). TRBJ2-5 explains the end of the DNA better; the J call may be wrong. Germline values: CDR1 SGHRS, CDR2 YFSETQ. The CDR3 extends over 14 amino acids. Here the CDR3 DNA reads TGCGCCAGCAGCGAGACAGCCGTCCGTGGGACCCAGTACTTC. It specifies CASSETAVRGTQYF.

There are many counts of this clonotype. The genes are TRBV7-3 and TRBJ2-3; D call uncertain. In germline, CDR1 is SGHTA, CDR2 FQGTGA. The CDR3 length is 13 residues. The V end was cut by 5 bases, the J end by 2 bases, with 8 bases between. In DNA, the CDR3 is TGTGCCAGCAGCCTCTTACTCACAGATACGCAGTATTTT. Protein: CASSLLLTDTQYF.